The entry below gives a single T cell receptor beta chain sequence along with its context. As yet, its antigen is unknown. V lost 6 bases to trimming and J lost 5 bases; unmatched junction nucleotides: 9. Germline V lookup: CDR1 MNHEY, CDR2 SVGAGI. The CDR3 spans 14 residues. The data stem from a study of T cells in narcolepsy. Only in-frame clones appear in the TCRdb table, and some are missing; sequencing was by immunoSEQ multiplex PCR. The sample comprises 25,000 to 30,000 clones, about 87% of which are singletons, and under 1% rests with the top ten. Study observations and caveats: Blood of same and different patients, but not healthy controls, reportedly held recurring autoreactive clonotypes. No autoreactive T cell clone sequences appeared in some memory CD4+ repertoires.

The chain couples TRBV6-5 to TRBJ2-7, with 8 bases lining up with TRBD1. Sequencing input: memory (CD45RA-) CD4+ T cells from blood. The sequence derives from a human donor in good health. The CDR3 is CASRPGQALNEQYF. CDR3 in DNA: TGTGCCAGCAGGCCGGGACAGGCTCTTAACGAGCAGTACTTC.